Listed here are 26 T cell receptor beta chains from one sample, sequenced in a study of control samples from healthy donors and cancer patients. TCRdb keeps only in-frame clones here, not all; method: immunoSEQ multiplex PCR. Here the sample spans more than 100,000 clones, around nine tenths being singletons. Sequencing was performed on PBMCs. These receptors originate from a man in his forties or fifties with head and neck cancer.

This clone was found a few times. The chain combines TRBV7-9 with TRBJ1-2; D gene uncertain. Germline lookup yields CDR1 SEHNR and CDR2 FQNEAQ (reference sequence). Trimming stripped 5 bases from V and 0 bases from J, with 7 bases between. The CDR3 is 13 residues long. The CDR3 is CASSPSANYGYTF. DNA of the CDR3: TGTGCCAGCAGCCCTTCAGCTAACTATGGCTACACCTTC.

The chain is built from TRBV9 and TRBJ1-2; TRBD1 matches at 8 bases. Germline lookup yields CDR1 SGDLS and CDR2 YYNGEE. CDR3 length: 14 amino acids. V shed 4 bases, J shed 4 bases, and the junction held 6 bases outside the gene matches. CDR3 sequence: CASSSGTGSYGYTF. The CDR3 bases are TGTGCCAGCAGCTCAGGGACAGGAAGCTATGGCTACACCTTC.

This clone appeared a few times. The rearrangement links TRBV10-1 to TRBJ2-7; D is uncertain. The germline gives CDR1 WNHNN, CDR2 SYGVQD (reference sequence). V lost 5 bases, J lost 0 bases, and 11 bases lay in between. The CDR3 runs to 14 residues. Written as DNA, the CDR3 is TGCGCCAGCAGTCGGACGGCTTCCTCCTACGAGCAGTACTTC. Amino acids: CASSRTASSYEQYF.

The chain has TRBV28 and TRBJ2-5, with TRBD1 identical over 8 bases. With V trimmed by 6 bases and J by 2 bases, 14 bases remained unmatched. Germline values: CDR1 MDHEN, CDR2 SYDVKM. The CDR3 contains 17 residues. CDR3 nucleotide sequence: TGTGCCAGCAGCTCAATGCTACAGGGGGGTCGACAAGAGACCCAGTACTTC. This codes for CASSSMLQGGRQETQYF. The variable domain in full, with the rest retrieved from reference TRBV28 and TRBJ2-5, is DVKVTQSSRYLVKRTGEKVFLECVQDMDHENMFWYRQDPGLGLRLIYFSYDVKMKEKGDIPEGYSVSREKKERFSLILESASTNQTSMYLCASSSMLQGGRQETQYFGPGTRLLVL.

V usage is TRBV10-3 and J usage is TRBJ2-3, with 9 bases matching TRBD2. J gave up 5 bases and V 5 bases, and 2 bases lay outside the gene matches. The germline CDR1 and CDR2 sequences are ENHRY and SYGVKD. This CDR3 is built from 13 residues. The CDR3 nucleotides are TGTGCCATCAGTAAGACTAGCGGAGATACGCAGTATTTT. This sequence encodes CAISKTSGDTQYF.

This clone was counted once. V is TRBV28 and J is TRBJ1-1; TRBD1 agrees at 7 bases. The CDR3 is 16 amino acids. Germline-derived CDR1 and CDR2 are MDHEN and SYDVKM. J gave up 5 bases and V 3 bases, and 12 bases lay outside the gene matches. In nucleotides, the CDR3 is TGTGCCAGCAGTTTTATTGACAGGGCAGCGCGAACTGAAGCTTTCTTT. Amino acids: CASSFIDRAARTEAFF.

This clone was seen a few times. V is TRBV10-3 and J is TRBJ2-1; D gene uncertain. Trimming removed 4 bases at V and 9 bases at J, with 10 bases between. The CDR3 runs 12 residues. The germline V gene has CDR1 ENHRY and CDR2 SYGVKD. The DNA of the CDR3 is TGTGCCATCAGTGTCGAGGTAGGTGAGCAGTTCTTC. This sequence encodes CAISVEVGEQFF.

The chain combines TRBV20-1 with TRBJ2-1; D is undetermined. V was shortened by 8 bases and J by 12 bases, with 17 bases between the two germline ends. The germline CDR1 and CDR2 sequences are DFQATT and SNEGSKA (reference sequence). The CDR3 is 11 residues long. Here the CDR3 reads CSRPRRSGQFF. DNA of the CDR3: TGCAGTCGACCGCGCCGGAGTGGGCAGTTCTTC.

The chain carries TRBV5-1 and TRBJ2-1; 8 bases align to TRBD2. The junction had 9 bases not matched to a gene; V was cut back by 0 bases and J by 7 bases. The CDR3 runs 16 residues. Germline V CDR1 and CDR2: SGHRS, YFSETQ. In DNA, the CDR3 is TGCGCCAGCAGCTTGGGCCCAGCGGGGGCTGGGAATGAGCAGTTCTTC. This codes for CASSLGPAGAGNEQFF.

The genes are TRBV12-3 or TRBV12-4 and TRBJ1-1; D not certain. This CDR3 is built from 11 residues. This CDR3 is CAETAGPEAFF. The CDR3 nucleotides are TGTGCAGAAACAGCAGGTCCTGAAGCTTTCTTT.

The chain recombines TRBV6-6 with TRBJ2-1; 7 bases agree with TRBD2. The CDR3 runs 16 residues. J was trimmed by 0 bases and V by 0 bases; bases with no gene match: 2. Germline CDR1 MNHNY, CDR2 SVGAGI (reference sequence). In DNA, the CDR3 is TGTGCCAGCAGTTACTCTGGCGGGAGCTCCTACAATGAGCAGTTCTTC. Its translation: CASSYSGGSSYNEQFF.

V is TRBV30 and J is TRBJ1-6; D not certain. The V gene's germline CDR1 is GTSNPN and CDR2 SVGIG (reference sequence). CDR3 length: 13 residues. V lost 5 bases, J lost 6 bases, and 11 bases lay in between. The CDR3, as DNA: TGTGCCTGGCATGCATCAATTAATTCACCCCTCCACTTT. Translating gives CAWHASINSPLHF. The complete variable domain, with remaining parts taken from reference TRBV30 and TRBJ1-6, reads SQTIHQWPATLVQPVGSPLSLECTVEGTSNPNLYWYRQAAGRGLQLLFYSVGIGQISSEVPQNLSASRPQDRQFILSSKKLLLSDSGFYLCAWHASINSPLHFGNGTRLTVT.

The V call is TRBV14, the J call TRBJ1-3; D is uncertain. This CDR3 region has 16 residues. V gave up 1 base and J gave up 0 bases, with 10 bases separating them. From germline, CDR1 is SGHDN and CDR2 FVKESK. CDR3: CASSQGYGTSGNTIYF. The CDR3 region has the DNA TGTGCCAGCAGCCAAGGTTACGGCACCTCTGGAAACACCATATATTTT.

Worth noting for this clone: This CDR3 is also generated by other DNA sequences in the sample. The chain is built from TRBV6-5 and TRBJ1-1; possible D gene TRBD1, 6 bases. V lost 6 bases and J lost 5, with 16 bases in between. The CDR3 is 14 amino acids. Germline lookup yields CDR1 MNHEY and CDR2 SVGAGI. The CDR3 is CASSEGQFGTEAFF. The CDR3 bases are TGTGCCAGCAGCGAGGGACAATTCGGGACTGAAGCTTTCTTT.

The CDR3 spells CASSLNRQGEQFF. CDR3 bases: TGTGCCAGTAGTCTCAACAGACAGGGTGAGCAGTTCTTC. This chain joins TRBV19 and TRBJ2-1; 7 bases agree with TRBD1. This CDR3 has 13 residues. Germline assignment: CDR1 LNHDA and CDR2 SQIVND (reference sequence). J was trimmed by 9 bases and V by 5 bases; bases with no gene match: 7.

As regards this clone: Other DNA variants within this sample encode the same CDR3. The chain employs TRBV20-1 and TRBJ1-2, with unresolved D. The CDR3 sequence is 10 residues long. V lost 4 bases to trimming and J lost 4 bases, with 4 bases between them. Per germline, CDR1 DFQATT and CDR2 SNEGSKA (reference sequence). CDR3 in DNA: TGCAGTGCTAAGACCTATGGCTACACCTTC. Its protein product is CSAKTYGYTF.

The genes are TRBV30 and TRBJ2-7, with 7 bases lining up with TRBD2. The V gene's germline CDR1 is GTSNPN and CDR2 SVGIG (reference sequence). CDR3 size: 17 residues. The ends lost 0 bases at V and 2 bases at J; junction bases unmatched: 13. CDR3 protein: CAWSVPGGKRGAYEQYF. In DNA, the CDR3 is TGTGCCTGGAGTGTACCCGGGGGTAAGCGGGGAGCCTACGAGCAGTACTTC. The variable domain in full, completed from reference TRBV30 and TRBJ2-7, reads SQTIHQWPATLVQPVGSPLSLECTVEGTSNPNLYWYRQAAGRGLQLLFYSVGIGQISSEVPQNLSASRPQDRQFILSSKKLLLSDSGFYLCAWSVPGGKRGAYEQYFGPGTRLTVT.

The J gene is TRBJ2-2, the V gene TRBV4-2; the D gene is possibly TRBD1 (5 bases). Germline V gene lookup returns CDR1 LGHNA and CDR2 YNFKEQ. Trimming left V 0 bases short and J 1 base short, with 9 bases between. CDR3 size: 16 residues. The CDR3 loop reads CASSQEGPRNTGELFF. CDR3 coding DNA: TGTGCCAGCAGCCAAGAGGGGCCTCGGAACACCGGGGAGCTGTTTTTT.

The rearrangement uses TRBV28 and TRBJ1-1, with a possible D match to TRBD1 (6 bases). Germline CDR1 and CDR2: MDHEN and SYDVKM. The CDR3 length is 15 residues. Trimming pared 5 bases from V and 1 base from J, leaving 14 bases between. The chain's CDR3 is CASSIWGQGNTEAFF. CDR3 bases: TGTGCCAGCAGTATTTGGGGGCAGGGGAACACTGAAGCTTTCTTT.

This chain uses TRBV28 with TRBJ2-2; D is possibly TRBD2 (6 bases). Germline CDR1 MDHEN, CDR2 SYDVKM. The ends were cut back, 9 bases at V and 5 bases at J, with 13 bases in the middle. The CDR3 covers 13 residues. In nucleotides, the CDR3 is TGTGCCAGTTTAACACGGGGGACCGGGGAGCTGTTTTTT. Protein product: CASLTRGTGELFF.

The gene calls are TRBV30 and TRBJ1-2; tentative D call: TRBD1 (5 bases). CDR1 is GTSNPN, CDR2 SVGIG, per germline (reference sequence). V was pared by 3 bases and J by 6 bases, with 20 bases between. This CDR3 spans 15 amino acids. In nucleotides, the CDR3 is TGTGCCTGGAGGGGACGTTGGGGAGGGACCCATGGCTACACCTTC. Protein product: CAWRGRWGGTHGYTF.

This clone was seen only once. CDR3 residues: CASTPGEGYGYTF. CDR3 in DNA: TGTGCCAGCACCCCAGGGGAGGGCTATGGCTACACCTTC. The V and J genes are TRBV6-5 and TRBJ1-2, with D possibly matching TRBD1 (6 bases). CDR1 MNHEY and CDR2 SVGAGI come from the germline V gene. This CDR3 spans 13 amino acids. V dropped 7 bases and J dropped 4 bases, with 13 bases sitting between them.

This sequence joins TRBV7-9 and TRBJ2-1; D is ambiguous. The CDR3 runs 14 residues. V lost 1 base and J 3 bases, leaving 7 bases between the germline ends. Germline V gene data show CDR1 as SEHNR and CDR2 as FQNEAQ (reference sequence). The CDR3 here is CASSLDMGYNEQFF. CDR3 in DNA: TGTGCCAGCAGCTTAGATATGGGCTACAATGAGCAGTTCTTC.

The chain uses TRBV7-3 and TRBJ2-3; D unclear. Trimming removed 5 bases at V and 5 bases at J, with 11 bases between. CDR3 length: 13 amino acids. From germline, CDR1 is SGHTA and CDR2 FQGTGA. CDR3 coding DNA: TGTGCCAGCAGCAGCGTATTCGGAGATACGCAGTATTTT. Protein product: CASSSVFGDTQYF.

The CDR3 DNA sequence: TGTGCCAGCAGCTTGGACAGCCAGTACAATGAGCAGTTCTTC. Its translation: CASSLDSQYNEQFF. The V call is TRBV5-4, the J call TRBJ2-1; D ambiguous. This CDR3 spans 14 amino acids. The germline V gene has CDR1 SGHNT and CDR2 YYREEE (reference sequence). Trimming removed 0 bases at V and 4 bases at J, with 8 bases between.

CDR3 bases: TGTGCCAGCAGCGCCCAGGGCGCTAATGAAAAACTGTTTTTT. Translation gives CASSAQGANEKLFF. V is TRBV11-2 and J is TRBJ1-4, with D tentatively TRBD1 (5 bases). Looked up from germline, CDR1 is SGHAT and CDR2 is FQNNGV. The V end lost 5 bases, the J end lost 3 bases, and 10 bases lay between the germline ends. The CDR3 consists of 14 residues.